These 3 T cell receptor beta chains share one sample of origin, sequenced in a study of T cell clusters in autoimmune cytopenias. Multiplex touch-down PCR amplified TRB using TRB-A and TRB-B pools in one tube. TCRdb reprocessed the multiplex PCR reads; each CDR3 protein has one entry and no DNA is given. This sample's table has thousands of distinct CDR3 sequences. TRB amplification used 250 ng of peripheral blood genomic DNA. These data are also associated with another study on T cell repertoires in aging, cancer and after chemotherapy.

Sequencing was carried out using peripheral blood. The receptors shown here come from a human donor in good health.

Measured by frequency, this clonotype is medium-sized. The V call is TRBV15, the J call TRBJ2-7; without DNA, the TCRdb call of TRBD1 cannot be checked. Germline-derived CDR1 and CDR2 are LNHNV and YYDKDF (reference sequence). The CDR3 length is 15 residues. This CDR3 is CATSVVGTGPYEQYF.

This chain connects TRBV6-2 or TRBV6-3 to TRBJ1-1. The germline V gene has CDR1 MNHEY and CDR2 SVGEGT. CDR3 length: 13 residues. The CDR3 sequence is CASSPVENTEAFF.

The rearrangement uses TRBV6-2 or TRBV6-3 and TRBJ1-2; the D call of TRBD1 rests on TCRdb alone, since no DNA is present to check it. Germline V gene sequence: CDR1 MNHEY, CDR2 SVGEGT. This CDR3 is built from 15 residues. The CDR3 here is CASSYPGHGDSRYTF.